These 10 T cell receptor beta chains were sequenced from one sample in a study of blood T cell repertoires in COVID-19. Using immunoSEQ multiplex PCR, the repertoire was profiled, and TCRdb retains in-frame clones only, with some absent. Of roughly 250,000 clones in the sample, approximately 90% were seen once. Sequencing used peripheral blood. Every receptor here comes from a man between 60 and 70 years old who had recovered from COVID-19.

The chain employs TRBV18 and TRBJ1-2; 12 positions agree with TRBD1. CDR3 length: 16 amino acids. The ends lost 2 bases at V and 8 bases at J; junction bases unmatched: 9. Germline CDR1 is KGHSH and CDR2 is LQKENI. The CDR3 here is CASSPGTGGRPVGYTF. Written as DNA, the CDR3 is TGTGCCAGCTCACCAGGGACAGGGGGCAGGCCCGTCGGCTACACCTTC. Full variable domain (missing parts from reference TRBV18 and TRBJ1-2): NAGVMQNPRHLVRRRGQEARLRCSPMKGHSHVYWYRQLPEEGLKFMVYLQKENIIDESGMPKERFSAEFPKEGPSILRIQQVVRGDSAAYFCASSPGTGGRPVGYTFGSGTRLTVV.

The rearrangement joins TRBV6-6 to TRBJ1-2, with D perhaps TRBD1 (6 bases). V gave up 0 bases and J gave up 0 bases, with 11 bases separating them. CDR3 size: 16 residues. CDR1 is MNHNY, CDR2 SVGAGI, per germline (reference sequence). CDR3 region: CASSYSLRDTNYGYTF. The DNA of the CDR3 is TGTGCCAGCAGTTACTCGCTTCGGGACACTAACTATGGCTACACCTTC.

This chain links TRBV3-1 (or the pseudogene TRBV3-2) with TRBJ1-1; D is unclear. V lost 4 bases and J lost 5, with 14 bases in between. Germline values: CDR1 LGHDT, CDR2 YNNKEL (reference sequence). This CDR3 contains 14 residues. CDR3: CASSPARRVTEAFF. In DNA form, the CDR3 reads TGTGCCAGCAGCCCCGCAAGGAGGGTGACTGAAGCTTTCTTT.

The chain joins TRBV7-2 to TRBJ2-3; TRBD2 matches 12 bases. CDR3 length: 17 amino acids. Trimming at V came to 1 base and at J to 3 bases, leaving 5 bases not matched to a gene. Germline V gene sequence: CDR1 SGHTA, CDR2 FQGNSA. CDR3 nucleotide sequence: TGTGCCAGCAGCTTAGTTTCTAGCGGGGGGGCAACAGATACGCAGTATTTT. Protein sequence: CASSLVSSGGATDTQYF.

The CDR3 DNA reads TGTGCCAGCAGCCAGGCCGGGGTTGCAACTAATGAAAAACTGTTTTTT. It codes for CASSQAGVATNEKLFF. This chain connects TRBV3-1 (or the pseudogene TRBV3-2) to TRBJ1-4, with D unclear. Germline V CDR1 and CDR2: LGHDT, YNNKEL (reference sequence). This CDR3 spans 16 amino acids. Trimming removed 3 bases from V and 0 bases from J, with 11 bases in between.

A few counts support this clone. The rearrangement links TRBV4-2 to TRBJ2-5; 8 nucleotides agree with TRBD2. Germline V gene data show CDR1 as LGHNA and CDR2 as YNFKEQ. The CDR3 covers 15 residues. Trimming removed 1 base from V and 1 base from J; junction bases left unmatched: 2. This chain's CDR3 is CASSQAGGAQETQYF. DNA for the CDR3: TGTGCCAGCAGCCAAGCGGGGGGGGCCCAAGAGACCCAGTACTTC.

The CDR3 DNA follows: TGTGCCAGCAGCTCCCGACAGATCCACTATGGCTACACCTTC. It is translated as CASSSRQIHYGYTF. The genes are TRBV7-9 and TRBJ1-2; tentative D call: TRBD1 (5 bases). The germline gives CDR1 SEHNR, CDR2 FQNEAQ (reference sequence). This CDR3 is built from 14 residues. Trimming removed 4 bases at V and 3 bases at J, with 12 bases between.

The CDR3 region is CASSYGQETNQPQHF. CDR3 DNA sequence: TGTGCCAGCAGTTACGGACAGGAAACCAATCAGCCCCAGCATTTT. This chain joins TRBV6-5 and TRBJ1-5; 7 positions agree with TRBD1. Germline CDR1 MNHEY, CDR2 SVGAGI. The CDR3 loop spans 15 amino acids. V was pared by 2 bases and J by 3 bases, with 4 bases of the junction left unmatched.

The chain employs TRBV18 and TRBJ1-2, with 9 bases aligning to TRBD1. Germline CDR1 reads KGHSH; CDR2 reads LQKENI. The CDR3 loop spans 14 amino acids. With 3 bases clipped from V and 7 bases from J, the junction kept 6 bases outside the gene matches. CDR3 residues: CASSPQRDRAGYTF. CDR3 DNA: TGTGCCAGCTCACCGCAGCGGGACAGGGCTGGCTACACCTTC.

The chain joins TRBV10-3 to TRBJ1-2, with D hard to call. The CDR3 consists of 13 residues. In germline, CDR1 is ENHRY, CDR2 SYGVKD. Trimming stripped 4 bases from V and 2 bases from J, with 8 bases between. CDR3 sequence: CAISVDINYGYTF. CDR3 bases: TGTGCCATCAGTGTCGACATAAACTATGGCTACACCTTC.